These 21 T cell receptor beta chains originate from one sample sequenced in a study of cytomegalovirus exposure and HLA in healthy donors. 60 Vbeta and 13 Jbeta primers were used in PCR. Clones were read by immunoSEQ multiplex PCR, and TCRdb kept only the in-frame ones, dropping some. The data hold about 64,000 clones, with roughly 80% observed a single time. Sequenced sample: PBMCs. The receptors were sampled from a male donor in good health and CMV-seropositive.

The chain couples TRBV5-4 to TRBJ1-1; 7 bases match TRBD1. V dropped 5 bases and J dropped 4; count of bases not matched to a gene: 5. The CDR3 is made up of 13 amino acids. Germline V gene data show CDR1 as SGHNT and CDR2 as YYREEE (reference sequence). CDR3 sequence reads: CASRQGFSTEAFF. The DNA for the CDR3 is TGTGCCAGCAGACAGGGGTTCTCCACTGAAGCTTTCTTT.

The CDR3 DNA reads as TGTGCCAGCAGGACTACCGGGACAGCCTACGAGCAGTACTTC. This encodes CASRTTGTAYEQYF. V usage is TRBV2 and J usage is TRBJ2-7, with 7 bases fitting TRBD1. Trimming at V came to 6 bases and at J to 2 bases, leaving 7 bases not matched to a gene. The CDR3 runs 14 residues. The germline V gene has CDR1 SNHLY and CDR2 FYNNEI.

The chain combines TRBV5-1 with TRBJ1-6; 7 bases map to TRBD1. The V gene's germline CDR1 is SGHRS and CDR2 YFSETQ. The CDR3 extends over 15 amino acids. V lost 2 bases and J lost 7; bases outside the gene matches: 6. This CDR3 reads CASSFGDSQNSPLHF. The CDR3 DNA sequence: TGCGCCAGCAGCTTTGGGGACAGTCAAAATTCACCCCTCCACTTT.

V and J are TRBV12-1 and TRBJ2-7; the table's TRBD2 call for D was not verified on the DNA. TRBV12-1 is a listed pseudogene. The CDR3 is 13 amino acids. CDR3 in DNA: TGTGCCAGCAGCCCCCCCCTCCTCTACGAGCAGTACTTC. It specifies CASSPPLLYEQYF.

The genes are TRBV4-3 and TRBJ2-7; D may be TRBD1 (6 bases). The CDR3 length is 17 residues. Germline loops: CDR1 LGHNA, CDR2 YSLEER. The V gene lost 0 bases and the J gene lost 3 bases, with 18 bases spanning the gap. The CDR3, as DNA: TGCGCCAGCAGCCAAGAATATACAGGGCGGCATGTCTACGAGCAGTACTTC. This sequence encodes CASSQEYTGRHVYEQYF.

The chain employs TRBV6-5 and TRBJ2-1; 7 bases line up with TRBD1. CDR3 length equals 14 residues. CDR1 MNHEY and CDR2 SVGAGI come from the germline V gene. Trimming took 3 bases from V and 6 from J; bases not matched to a gene: 5. The CDR3 region is CASSYSGTANEQFF. In DNA form, the CDR3 reads TGTGCCAGCAGTTATTCCGGGACAGCCAATGAGCAGTTCTTC.

DNA for the CDR3: TGTGCCAGCAGCCCGAGTTGGCCCGCAGCGGATTCACCCCTCCACTTT. It codes for CASSPSWPAADSPLHF. This chain joins TRBV7-2 and TRBJ1-6, with D unresolved. CDR1 is SGHTA, CDR2 FQGNSA, per germline. Trimming removed 5 bases at V and 8 bases at J, with 19 bases between. The CDR3 is 16 residues long.

The genes are TRBV30 and TRBJ2-1; 15 nucleotides line up with TRBD2. The germline gives CDR1 GTSNPN, CDR2 SVGIG (reference sequence). V trimming: 3 bases; J trimming: 11 bases; junction bases outside the gene matches: 8. The CDR3 length is 15 residues. The CDR3 DNA follows: TGTGCCTGGAGCGCGGGACTAGCGGGGGGTAAGAAGCAGTTCTTC. Encoded protein: CAWSAGLAGGKKQFF.

The chain carries TRBV30 and TRBJ2-1; maybe TRBD1 (6 bases). This CDR3 comprises 16 residues. Between the trimmed V and J ends, which lost 1 base and 1 base, there was a span of 14 bases. Germline lookup yields CDR1 GTSNPN and CDR2 SVGIG (reference sequence). The CDR3 protein is CAWSGLQGYSYNEQFF. CDR3 coding DNA: TGTGCCTGGAGTGGTTTGCAGGGGTATTCCTACAATGAGCAGTTCTTC.

The chain has TRBV11-2 and TRBJ2-7; the match to TRBD2 covers 7 bases. Germline CDR1 is SGHAT and CDR2 is FQNNGV. The CDR3 has 16 amino acids. V dropped 1 base and J dropped 4; count of bases not matched to a gene: 10. CDR3 in amino acids: CASSLGGGGYSYEQYF. CDR3 DNA sequence: TGTGCCAGCAGCTTAGGGGGCGGGGGTTATTCTTACGAGCAGTACTTC.

This chain uses TRBV19 with TRBJ2-3, with D perhaps matching TRBD1 (5 bases). Trimming cost V 5 bases and J 0 bases, with 12 bases left between them. CDR1 is LNHDA, CDR2 SQIVND, per germline (reference sequence). The CDR3 runs 15 residues. DNA of the CDR3: TGTGCCAGTAGTTCAGGACATACTAGCACAGATACGCAGTATTTT. Encoded protein: CASSSGHTSTDTQYF. The complete variable domain, with remaining parts taken from reference TRBV19 and TRBJ2-3, reads DGGITQSPKYLFRKEGQNVTLSCEQNLNHDAMYWYRQDPGQGLRLIYYSQIVNDFQKGDIAEGYSVSREKKESFPLTVTSAQKNPTAFYLCASSSGHTSTDTQYFGPGTRLTVL.

This clone was recorded a few times. This chain uses TRBV27 with TRBJ1-2; D call uncertain. The CDR3 has 13 amino acids. Trimming left V 4 bases short and J 3 bases short, with 9 bases between. Germline CDR1 MNHEY, CDR2 SMNVEV (reference sequence). CDR3 loop: CASSSQPYYGYTF. The CDR3 DNA reads as TGTGCCAGCAGTTCACAGCCTTACTATGGCTACACCTTC.

This clone was observed a handful of times. This chain connects TRBV4-3 to TRBJ1-3; no reliable D call. Per the germline V gene, CDR1 is LGHNA and CDR2 is YSLEER. V lost 2 bases and J 0 bases, leaving 14 bases between the germline ends. CDR3 length: 17 amino acids. This CDR3 is CASSQNAGSNSGNTIYF. The CDR3 bases are TGCGCCAGCAGCCAAAACGCAGGCAGCAACTCTGGAAACACCATATATTTT.

The gene calls are TRBV6-4 and TRBJ2-3; the match to TRBD1 covers 8 bases. The CDR3 is made up of 14 amino acids. Unmatched junction bases numbered 1, after V lost 4 bases and J lost 1 base. From germline, CDR1 is MRHNA and CDR2 SNTAGT. CDR3 DNA sequence: TGTGCCAGCAGTGGGGGACAGGGCACAGATACGCAGTATTTT. Its protein is CASSGGQGTDTQYF.

This clone came up once. This rearrangement joins TRBV9 to TRBJ2-3; tentative D call: TRBD1 (5 bases). Germline-derived CDR1 and CDR2 are SGDLS and YYNGEE. CDR3 length: 15 amino acids. Trimming took off 3 bases at V and 6 bases at J, with 17 bases between the two ends. In DNA, the CDR3 is TGTGCCAGCAGCGCCCGACAGAGGTCCGGGGATACGCAGTATTTT. Translating gives CASSARQRSGDTQYF. Combining the CDR3 with reference TRBV9 and TRBJ2-3 gives the whole variable domain DSGVTQTPKHLITATGQRVTLRCSPRSGDLSVYWYQQSLDQGLQFLIQYYNGEERAKGNILERFSAQQFPDLHSELNLSSLELGDSALYFCASSARQRSGDTQYFGPGTRLTVL.

This clone turned up a few times. V gene TRBV4-2 combines with J gene TRBJ1-5; no clear D gene. From germline, CDR1 is LGHNA and CDR2 YNFKEQ. This CDR3 has 15 residues. V was pared by 0 bases and J by 1 base, with 7 bases between. The CDR3 is CASSQDRESNQPQHF. The DNA of the CDR3 is TGTGCCAGCAGCCAAGATCGGGAGAGCAATCAGCCCCAGCATTTT.

The chain carries TRBV4-1 and TRBJ2-7; 7 bases align to TRBD2. Germline CDR1 MGHRA, CDR2 YSYEKL. The CDR3 totals 18 residues. Trimming at V came to 3 bases and at J to 3 bases, leaving 17 bases not matched to a gene. The CDR3 is CASSQTLGASGAFYEQYF. CDR3 in DNA: TGCGCCAGCAGCCAGACACTTGGGGCTAGCGGTGCATTCTACGAGCAGTACTTC.

The chain couples TRBV6-1 to TRBJ1-2; no reliable D call. Germline V gives CDR1 MNHNS, CDR2 SASEGT. The CDR3 consists of 15 residues. V lost 2 bases and J lost 4, with 14 bases in between. The CDR3 loop is CASSERGGSPYGYTF. CDR3 sequence (DNA): TGTGCCAGCAGTGAAAGAGGTGGGAGCCCCTATGGCTACACCTTC.

The chain employs TRBV9 and TRBJ1-2; TRBD1 is a possible D gene (5 bases). Trimming stripped 0 bases from V and 3 bases from J, with 9 bases between. The CDR3 runs 14 residues. Germline V lookup: CDR1 SGDLS, CDR2 YYNGEE. Written as DNA, the CDR3 is TGTGCCAGCAGCGTAGGGGGCGCAGACTATGGCTACACCTTC. It encodes CASSVGGADYGYTF.

The chain combines TRBV6-6 with TRBJ2-2; no firm D call. The CDR3 covers 15 residues. V shed 7 bases and J shed 1 base, with 13 bases lying between them. Germline CDR1 is MNHNY and CDR2 is SVGAGI (reference sequence). The CDR3 sequence: CASTLIAMNTGELFF. The CDR3 DNA reads TGTGCCAGCACCTTAATCGCTATGAACACCGGGGAGCTGTTTTTT.

The V gene is TRBV9, the J gene TRBJ2-7, with D perhaps TRBD1 (6 bases). This CDR3 has 15 residues. In germline, CDR1 is SGDLS, CDR2 YYNGEE. V was shortened by 4 bases and J by 0 bases, with 14 bases between the two germline ends. CDR3 amino acids: CASSLSGHFSYEQYF. For the CDR3, the DNA is TGTGCCAGCAGCTTATCGGGACACTTCTCCTACGAGCAGTACTTC. The whole variable domain, filled in from reference TRBV9 and TRBJ2-7, reads DSGVTQTPKHLITATGQRVTLRCSPRSGDLSVYWYQQSLDQGLQFLIQYYNGEERAKGNILERFSAQQFPDLHSELNLSSLELGDSALYFCASSLSGHFSYEQYFGPGTRLTVT.